A selection of T cell receptor beta chains follows, all from one sample in a study of identical twins. MiXCR was run by TCRdb on the 5' RACE reads, yielding one entry per CDR3 protein. Counted here are hundreds of thousands of distinct CDR3 sequences, approximately 22% occurring once; the ten biggest clones make up 4% to 5.5%. These data were also reused for a study on T cells expressing NK-cell markers.

Sequences were obtained from PBMCs. These receptors were obtained from a woman younger than 30 in good health. Both conserved end residues are part of each CDR3. D genes are given only for firm matches. Not every row has a clone size; where given, it reads once, few, many or a size class.

V,J,D,size,CDR3,DNA
TRBV20-1,TRBJ1-1,-,-,CSARGGGADTEAFF,TGCAGTGCTAGAGGAGGGGGGGCGGACACTGAAGCTTTCTTT
TRBV6-1,TRBJ2-5,-,many,CASSGSAGGNQYF,TGTGCCAGCAGTGGGAGCGCAGGAGGGAACCAGTACTTC
TRBV29-1,TRBJ2-5,-,-,CSVEGWLVGETQYF,TGCAGCGTTGAAGGTTGGCTAGTCGGGGAGACCCAGTACTTC
TRBV10-3,TRBJ1-6,-,-,CAISDRQEVNSPLHF,TGTGCCATCAGTGACCGACAAGAAGTTAATTCACCCCTCCACTTT
TRBV4-1,TRBJ1-1,-,-,CASSQDGFWKTRDRPNTEAFF,TGCGCCAGCAGCCAAGACGGGTTTTGGAAGACTAGAGACAGACCAAACACTGAAGCTTTCTTT
TRBV12-3/TRBV12-4,TRBJ1-1,-,-,CASSLTYMNTEAFF,TGTGCCAGCAGTTTGACATACATGAACACTGAAGCTTTCTTT
TRBV6-1,TRBJ1-1,-,few,CASRREGLNTEAFF,TGTGCCAGCAGGAGGGAGGGGTTGAACACTGAAGCTTTCTTT
TRBV21-1,TRBJ2-2,-,-,CASRFGVRTGELFF,TGTGCCAGCAGATTCGGGGTCAGAACCGGGGAGCTGTTTTTT
TRBV24-1,TRBJ2-1,TRBD2,-,CATSDGAGGSYNEQFF,TGTGCCACCAGTGATGGAGCGGGGGGGTCCTACAATGAGCAGTTCTTC
TRBV5-4,TRBJ2-7,TRBD2,-,CASSSVPGTSYEQYF,TGTGCCAGCAGCTCAGTTCCCGGGACTAGCTACGAGCAGTACTTC
TRBV5-1,TRBJ2-2,TRBD1,few,CASSAWTGRTGELFF,TGCGCCAGCAGCGCATGGACAGGTCGAACCGGGGAGCTGTTTTTT
TRBV29-1,TRBJ2-1,-,few,CSVVEQNEQFF,TGCAGCGTTGTAGAACAAAATGAGCAGTTCTTC
TRBV29-1,TRBJ2-1,-,-,CSVEGGFSGYLSYNEQFF,TGCAGCGTTGAAGGGGGATTTTCAGGGTACCTCTCCTACAATGAGCAGTTCTTC
TRBV5-1,TRBJ1-6,TRBD1,-,CASSQGTGKGSPLHF,TGCGCCAGCAGCCAAGGGACAGGGAAGGGTTCACCCCTCCACTTT
TRBV13,TRBJ2-1,-,-,CASSLGAESSYNEQFF,TGTGCCAGCAGCTTAGGAGCGGAGAGCTCCTACAATGAGCAGTTCTTC
TRBV29-1,TRBJ2-1,TRBD2,-,CSVDSGKRSEQFF,TGCAGCGTAGATAGCGGGAAGAGGAGTGAGCAGTTCTTC
TRBV9,TRBJ1-1,-,-,CASSVNLNRETEAFF,TGTGCCAGCAGCGTAAACCTTAACAGGGAAACTGAAGCTTTCTTT
TRBV7-6,TRBJ2-3,-,-,CASSPGPLITDTQYF,TGTGCCAGCAGCCCCGGACCCCTGATCACAGATACGCAGTATTTT
TRBV10-3,TRBJ1-2,-,-,CAISETTGRPTF,TGTGCCATCAGTGAGACCACAGGGCGCCCTACCTTC
TRBV9,TRBJ2-7,-,-,CASSVEVRSEQYF,TGTGCCAGCAGCGTAGAGGTTCGGTCCGAGCAGTACTTC
TRBV5-1,TRBJ2-1,TRBD1,few,CASSPGRTGNYNEQFF,TGCGCCAGCAGCCCGGGGCGGACAGGCAACTACAATGAGCAGTTCTTC
TRBV2,TRBJ2-7,-,-,CASRVQRSYEQYF,TGTGCCAGCAGGGTGCAGCGCTCCTACGAGCAGTACTTC
TRBV20-1,TRBJ2-3,-,many,CSARLLTDTQYF,TGCAGTGCTAGGCTCCTCACAGATACGCAGTATTTT
TRBV5-1,TRBJ2-7,-,-,CASSRQVPDYEQYF,TGCGCCAGCAGCCGACAGGTCCCAGATTACGAGCAGTACTTC
TRBV4-1,TRBJ2-4,-,-,CASSQDGAGNIQYF,TGCGCCAGCAGCCAGGATGGGGCGGGAAACATTCAGTACTTC
TRBV24-1,TRBJ2-3,-,many,CATSGGTDTQYF,TGTGCCACCAGTGGGGGCACAGATACGCAGTATTTT
TRBV11-3,TRBJ2-5,-,few,CASSLSPTQETQYF,TGTGCCAGCAGCTTATCCCCTACCCAAGAGACCCAGTACTTC
TRBV12-3/TRBV12-4,TRBJ1-2,TRBD1,many,CASSGTGRNYGYTF,TGTGCCAGCAGTGGGACAGGACGTAACTATGGCTACACCTTC
TRBV9,TRBJ2-5,-,few,CASSVVGGAETQYF,TGTGCCAGCAGCGTAGTTGGAGGTGCAGAGACCCAGTACTTC
TRBV5-1,TRBJ2-5,TRBD2,-,CASSQPKLAGGAQETQYF,TGCGCCAGCAGCCAACCAAAACTAGCGGGGGGTGCTCAAGAGACCCAGTACTTC
TRBV20-1,TRBJ2-4,-,-,CSARDSRGGWDIQYF,TGCAGTGCTAGAGATTCGAGGGGGGGATGGGACATTCAGTACTTC
TRBV12-3/TRBV12-4,TRBJ2-3,-,few,CASRPGPDTQYF,TGTGCCAGCAGACCTGGTCCGGATACGCAGTATTTT
TRBV18,TRBJ2-1,TRBD2,few,CASSPLASGANEQFF,TGTGCCAGCTCACCTCTGGCTAGCGGGGCTAATGAGCAGTTCTTC
TRBV12-3/TRBV12-4,TRBJ1-1,-,many,CASSHQGTEAFF,TGTGCCAGCAGTCATCAGGGGACTGAAGCTTTCTTT
TRBV13,TRBJ2-5,TRBD1,-,CASSMNRGGSDQETQYF,TGTGCCAGCAGCATGAACAGGGGCGGGTCGGACCAAGAGACCCAGTACTTC
TRBV9,TRBJ2-1,-,-,CASSVAPRNYNEQFF,TGTGCCAGCAGCGTAGCCCCTAGAAACTACAATGAGCAGTTCTTC
TRBV12-3/TRBV12-4,TRBJ2-7,TRBD2,-,CASTGTKGDYEQYF,TGTGCCAGCACCGGGACTAAAGGTGACTACGAGCAGTACTTC
TRBV13,TRBJ2-7,TRBD2,-,CASSPRTRGAYEQYF,TGTGCCAGCAGCCCAAGGACTAGAGGGGCCTACGAGCAGTACTTC
TRBV10-3,TRBJ2-1,TRBD2,few,CAVGLASNEQFF,TGTGCCGTTGGACTAGCGAGCAATGAGCAGTTCTTC
TRBV25-1,TRBJ1-1,-,-,CASSERQNTEAFF,TGTGCCAGCAGTGAAAGACAGAACACTGAAGCTTTCTTT
TRBV6-2/TRBV6-3,TRBJ2-7,TRBD2,once,CASSYSRKWRLAGENEQYF,TGTGCCAGCAGTTACTCGAGGAAATGGAGACTAGCCGGAGAAAACGAGCAGTACTTC
TRBV5-8,TRBJ2-3,-,few,CASSEIGLASTDTQYF,TGTGCCAGCAGCGAGATTGGCCTAGCTAGCACAGATACGCAGTATTTT
TRBV10-3,TRBJ2-1,-,few,CAISGAAPSSYNEQFF,TGTGCCATCAGTGGTGCTGCCCCATCCTCCTACAATGAGCAGTTCTTC
TRBV6-5,TRBJ1-1,-,many,CASSRGRSEAFF,TGTGCCAGCAGTAGGGGACGGTCTGAAGCTTTCTTT
TRBV10-3,TRBJ2-3,TRBD1,few,CAISASTGVDTDTQYF,TGTGCCATCAGTGCTTCTACAGGGGTTGACACAGATACGCAGTATTTT
TRBV4-3,TRBJ2-1,TRBD2,few,CASSQAGTSGRRVEQFF,TGCGCCAGCAGCCAAGCGGGAACTAGCGGGAGGAGGGTTGAGCAGTTCTTC
TRBV7-8,TRBJ2-3,-,-,CASSFRDSGGTDTQYF,TGTGCCAGCAGCTTCCGGGACTCAGGGGGCACAGATACGCAGTATTTT
TRBV5-1,TRBJ2-7,TRBD1,many,CASSLRQGYEQYF,TGCGCCAGCAGCTTGAGACAGGGCTACGAGCAGTACTTC